The entry below describes one TCR beta chain. Its antigen target is currently unknown. No much larger clonotype is one base removed from it; base qualities were not supplied. TCRbeta CDR3 regions were amplified from genomic DNA by means of the immunoSEQ Assay, a bias-controlled multiplex PCR. The study's processing was this. Nucleated cell counts per sample were estimated from amplification of reference gene primers within the assay. Sequence reads were collapsed and filtered to measure the absolute abundance of every unique TCRbeta CDR3 rearrangement. For each sample, productive Simpson clonality was calculated as the square root of Simpson's diversity index over productive rearrangements. TCRdb's version of the immuneACCESS table is confined to in-frame rearrangements and falls short of the full clone set. An unresolved V gene accounts for under half of the shortfall where checked; the remainder is of unknown origin. V, J and clone size derive from that table, while D and trimming were established from the DNA sequence. This sample gives roughly 61,000 clones in total; more than 60% of them show up just once. The ten largest clones capture about 15% of the sample.

Unmatched junction bases come to 3, with V trimmed by 4 bases and J by 6 bases. The CDR3 numbers 13 residues from cysteine through phenylalanine. Of the read, only the CDR3 DNA is kept; its 39 bases are in frame from base 1. Reading the germline V gene (reference sequence) gives CDR1 LNHDA and CDR2 SQIVND. The collaborating institutions used their own protocols to collect whole blood in K2EDTA tubes. For TCRbeta analysis, collaborators shipped samples in one of three forms: frozen whole blood, isolated PBMCs, or DNA extracted from either of those sample types. The data derive from a study of blood T cell repertoires in COVID-19 (TCRdb year 2020). At the level of the whole study: Collaborator samples came from the United States, Italy and Spain and covered acute and convalescent phases of COVID-19. The material from the prospective study consisted of cDNA or gDNA derived from T cells, B-cell-depleted T cells, or PBMCs. Subjects who had been exposed to COVID-19, were actively infected with it, or had recovered from it provided the deeply sampled blood TCRbeta repertoires that made up the dataset. The repertoires were released in a freely available public database intended as a resource for research on the immune response to SARS-CoV-2. The samples were drawn from the first 160 participants of the ongoing ImmuneRACE study and from 950 to 1,500 subjects provided by 6 global collaborators. A de-identified subject ID, COVID-19 status, age in years and sex were almost always included in the sample metadata. HLA class I and class II types, where available, came from metadata supplied by the sample provider rather than from assay-based typing.

The full study reports these points: The amount of clinical and demographic metadata varied by source and participant and was provided uncurated.

This TCR derives from a woman aged 65 to 85 with acute or convalescent COVID-19. The V and J segments used are TRBV19 and TRBJ1-2; TRBD1 fits 9 bases in the junction. Sequenced sample: peripheral blood. The sequenced DNA: TGTGCCAGTAGTAGAGGACAGGGGAATGGCTACACCTTC. Its amino acids are CASSRGQGNGYTF.